This T cell receptor beta chain stems from a study of PD-L1 blockade in urothelial cancer. Study-wide background: Prior chemotherapy regimens per patient numbered 0 to 3. When blood samples were assessed, the median T cell count was around 150,000.

Trimming took 0 bases from V and 0 from J; bases not matched to a gene: 6. The length of the CDR3 is 17 residues. Germline CDR1 and CDR2: SGHNT and YENEEA. Sequenced by immunoSEQ multiplex PCR; TCRdb stores in-frame clones only, minus some. The sample consists of around 110,000 clones, 85% to 90% of them appearing once. Time point given: peripheral blood 6 weeks after treatment start. Study-level results: Below-median TCR clonality that was measured in pretreatment blood predicted better survival.

A note on this clone: The antigen is unknown.

This rearrangement joins TRBV11-3 to TRBJ2-3, with 7 bases lining up with TRBD2. This sequence originates from a man aged 55 to 70 with urothelial cancer. Sequences were derived from PBMCs, sampled around atezolizumab (anti-PD-L1) treatment. The CDR3 protein is CASSLDLAGVSTDTQYF. For the CDR3, the DNA is TGTGCCAGCAGCTTAGATCTGGCGGGGGTTAGCACAGATACGCAGTATTTT.